One T cell receptor beta chain is described in this entry. The CDR3 length is 15 residues. From germline, CDR1 is SGHRS and CDR2 YFSETQ. Trimming shortened V by 7 bases and J by 3 bases, and 18 bases separated the two germline ends. The donors, all of them Caucasian adults, lived in Nashville, Tennessee. These data originate in a study of shared clonotypes between healthy human individuals. Study-wide background: Participating donors consisted of two women and a few men aged 18 to 49.

The assay was immunoSEQ multiplex PCR, and TCRdb's table has in-frame clones only and misses some. Among around 1.4 million clones, about 98.5% were seen once, and the ten largest hold over 0.3%. Source material: naive CD4+ T cells sorted from blood. Subset specified: CD45RA+ positively selected. The chain combines TRBV5-1 with TRBJ2-3; tentatively, D is TRBD1 or TRBD2 (5 bases each). The sequence came from a man aged 25 to 40 in good health. The CDR3 reads CASQLPRGRTDTQYF. Written as DNA, the CDR3 is TGCGCCAGCCAGCTCCCCCGGGGCCGAACAGATACGCAGTATTTT.